These T cell receptor beta chains were read from a single sample in a study of blood T cell repertoires in COVID-19. Using immunoSEQ multiplex PCR, the repertoire was profiled, and TCRdb retains in-frame clones only, with some absent. The sample holds 200,000 to 250,000 clones, 80% to 85% seen once. Sequenced: peripheral blood. These receptors were collected from a woman of 80 years or more with active or convalescent COVID-19. The conserved cysteine and the conserved F or W are not part of the CDR3 here.

V | CDR3
TRBV23-1 | ASSQPDREHTEAF
TRBV18 | ASWTGGITEAF
TRBV18 | ASSPQRETQY
TRBV2 | ASMRGRNEKLF
TRBV9 | ASSVGAGQADTQY
TRBV24-1 | ATSDLHRVRSTPETQY
TRBV27 | ASSSFHRPGQGYEQY
TRBV12-3/TRBV12-4 | ASSLVAGELF
TRBV5-5 | ASTLQTNGNTIY
TRBV5-1 | ASRGGTDKPNTEAF
TRBV15 | ATSRDPGITGELF
TRBV19 | ASSPGFYQETQY
TRBV6-5 | ASSYGLAGDVGELF
TRBV5-1 | ASSFDTYNEQF
TRBV2 | ASRPTSGGAGEQF
TRBV7-9 | ASSSTLTSGHTGELF
TRBV15 | ATSRGQGANTIY
TRBV19 | ASSPRGEGNQPQH
TRBV11-2 | ASSLSGTGARTEAF
TRBV3-1/TRBV3-2 | ASSRRGAGESYEQY
TRBV25-1 | ASSEAQGGLLETQY
TRBV9 | ASSPLGGGGEQF
TRBV7-9 | ASSSQGGGTEAF
TRBV25-1 | ASSEHPGRGLNTGELF
TRBV4-2 | ASSQADRGLNEQY
TRBV3-1/TRBV3-2 | ATINRRSNTEAF
TRBV5-4 | ASSEQGASYEQY
TRBV9 | ASSLHAGGPATGELF
TRBV27 | ASSLYPPSPKDPYEQY
TRBV6-5 | ASSYSSTGSYGYT
TRBV5-5 | ASSLASSNQPQH
TRBV5-4 | ASSSPGQSQETQY
TRBV6-5 | ATKKGQWNTEAF
TRBV7-2 | ASSIGRGDYEQY
TRBV7-2 | ASSSQGASEQY
TRBV5-4 | ASSLPSGDTGELF
TRBV5-5 | ASSSRDRDGITEAF
TRBV4-1 | ASRDDTGTSMKTQY
TRBV2 | ASSTGVNQPQH
TRBV6-6 | ASTTPTAGKLF
TRBV7-2 | ASTPWSRGPTDTQY
TRBV7-7 | ASSTGTNPGNEQF
TRBV6-6 | ASSYLAASGNEQY
TRBV11-1 | ASSLAERFYTDTQY
TRBV7-8 | ASIPGGLAGGEQY
TRBV9 | ASSPRGQGTDTQY
TRBV2 | ASSREETQY
TRBV18 | ASSPGQNNSPLH
TRBV11-2 | ASSSGDTQY
TRBV30 | AWSAQQGRRYGYT
TRBV5-1 | ASSLEPTGEQPQH
TRBV5-1 | ASSSRLAGDTVKPEQF
TRBV4-1 | ASTNPGGLTGELF
TRBV18 | ASSPQTGSAEKLF
TRBV25-1 | ASSEAGHFLPYGYT
TRBV30 | AWSSSPTYEQY
TRBV5-1 | ASSRDPRGQEKIANTGELF